Following are 13 T cell receptor beta chains from one sample sequenced in a study of cytomegalovirus exposure and HLA in healthy donors. This PCR relied on a set of 60 Vbeta primers and 13 Jbeta primers. Generated by immunoSEQ multiplex PCR, the TCRdb table keeps only in-frame clones and is missing some. The table lists roughly 180,000 clones, approximately 78% of them singletons. The sample taken for sequencing was PBMCs. These receptors were taken from a woman between 18 and 29 years old in good health and CMV-seronegative.

The chain uses TRBV6-5 and TRBJ2-5, with 9 bases that match TRBD1. Germline V gene lookup returns CDR1 MNHEY and CDR2 SVGAGI. After removal of 6 bases from V and 3 bases from J, the junction contained 5 bases not matched to a gene. The CDR3 is 14 residues long. The CDR3 spells CASRPRTGEETQYF. CDR3 nucleotides: TGTGCCAGCAGACCCCGGACAGGGGAAGAGACCCAGTACTTC.

The CDR3 spells CASSTKARQGGDTQYF. The CDR3 DNA reads as TGTGCCAGTAGTACCAAAGCGAGACAGGGGGGCGATACGCAGTATTTT. The chain uses TRBV19 and TRBJ2-3, with 9 bases lining up with TRBD1. This CDR3 has 16 amino acids. The trim removed 4 bases at V and 6 bases at J, leaving 11 bases unmatched. Germline assignment: CDR1 LNHDA and CDR2 SQIVND (reference sequence).

V usage is TRBV7-9 and J usage is TRBJ2-7; 11 bases are a match to TRBD1. The germline V gene has CDR1 SEHNR and CDR2 FQNEAQ (reference sequence). V trimming: 6 bases; J trimming: 9 bases; junction bases outside the gene matches: 10. The CDR3 runs 14 residues. CDR3 sequence (DNA): TGTGCCAGCAGTGCCGGGACAGGGGGGAGAGGGCAGTACTTC. It translates to CASSAGTGGRGQYF.

The rearrangement links TRBV6-5 to TRBJ1-2; possible D gene TRBD1, 5 bases. Germline V CDR1 and CDR2: MNHEY, SVGAGI. V lost 2 bases to trimming and J lost 4 bases, with 17 bases between them. The CDR3 is 16 residues long. The DNA of the CDR3 is TGTGCCAGCAGTTACGCGGAACGACAGCTTTTCTATGGCTACACCTTC. Residues: CASSYAERQLFYGYTF.

This clone appeared a single time. This chain links TRBV5-4 with TRBJ2-1; TRBD2 might be the D (5 bases). Germline-derived CDR1 and CDR2 are SGHNT and YYREEE (reference sequence). The CDR3 has 15 amino acids. The V and J ends lost 4 bases and 4 bases respectively, with 15 bases between them. This chain's CDR3 is CASSARLAQYNEQFF. CDR3 bases: TGTGCCAGCAGCGCACGGCTAGCACAGTACAATGAGCAGTTCTTC.

The CDR3 protein is CASSGRAHQSEETQYF. CDR3 DNA: TGTGCCAGCAGTGGTAGAGCGCATCAATCCGAAGAGACCCAGTACTTC. The V gene is TRBV2, the J gene TRBJ2-5, with D unclear. CDR1 is SNHLY, CDR2 FYNNEI, per germline. The CDR3 has 16 amino acids. The ends were cut back, 4 bases at V and 3 bases at J, with 18 bases in the middle.

The V gene is TRBV10-3, the J gene TRBJ2-7; no clear D gene. CDR3 length: 15 residues. Trimming took 0 bases from V and 2 from J, leaving 11 bases between them. The V gene's germline CDR1 is ENHRY and CDR2 SYGVKD. For the CDR3, the DNA is TGTGCCATCAGTGAGTCTGTGGCGGTTACCTACGAGCAGTACTTC. Its protein is CAISESVAVTYEQYF.

This clone was detected only once. This chain connects TRBV27 to TRBJ2-6; TRBD1 matches 10 bases. V shed 2 bases, J shed 4 bases, and the junction held 11 bases outside the gene matches. Germline CDR1 and CDR2: MNHEY and SMNVEV (reference sequence). The CDR3 is made up of 19 amino acids. DNA of the CDR3: TGTGCCAGCAGTTTAGACCGGGACAGGGGTTGGCGAGGGGCCAACGTCCTGACTTTC. Translating it yields CASSLDRDRGWRGANVLTF. The complete variable domain, with remaining parts taken from reference TRBV27 and TRBJ2-6, reads EAQVTQNPRYLITVTGKKLTVTCSQNMNHEYMSWYRQDPGLGLRQIYYSMNVEVTDKGDVPEGYKVSRKEKRNFPLILESPSPNQTSLYFCASSLDRDRGWRGANVLTFGAGSRLTVL.

This clone was observed a handful of times. V and J are TRBV4-2 and TRBJ2-3, with 7 bases identical to TRBD1. Trimming took 3 bases from V and 4 from J; bases not matched to a gene: 7. Germline assignment: CDR1 LGHNA and CDR2 YNFKEQ. The CDR3 extends over 15 amino acids. CDR3 DNA: TGTGCCAGCAGCCACCAGACAGGGTATTCAGATACGCAGTATTTT. Its translation is CASSHQTGYSDTQYF.

This clone was seen only a few times. This chain links TRBV27 with TRBJ2-7; no clear D. The CDR3 loop spans 15 amino acids. V lost 1 base and J 4 bases, leaving 14 bases between the germline ends. Per the germline V gene, CDR1 is MNHEY and CDR2 is SMNVEV (reference sequence). CDR3 nucleotides: TGTGCCAGCAGTTTATATCAGTACCCAAATTACGAGCAGTACTTC. This sequence encodes CASSLYQYPNYEQYF.

This clone was recorded a few times. The CDR3 nucleotides are TGTGCCAGCAGCTTAGGGGCGGGCGAGATCCACGAGCAGTACTTC. Protein product: CASSLGAGEIHEQYF. This chain uses TRBV7-9 with TRBJ2-7; TRBD2 might be the D (5 bases). Germline V gives CDR1 SEHNR, CDR2 FQNEAQ (reference sequence). Trimming pared 1 base from V and 5 bases from J, leaving 15 bases between. This CDR3 comprises 15 residues.

This chain connects TRBV28 to TRBJ2-2; TRBD2 might be the D (5 bases). Trimming removed 3 bases at V and 6 bases at J, with 11 bases between. Germline values: CDR1 MDHEN, CDR2 SYDVKM. This CDR3 contains 14 residues. Written as DNA, the CDR3 is TGTGCCAGCAGTTTTTTAGGGAGCGCCGGGGAGCTGTTTTTT. Its translation: CASSFLGSAGELFF.

The chain uses TRBV28 and TRBJ1-2, with TRBD1 as a possible D gene (6 bases). The CDR3 runs 13 residues. Germline V CDR1 and CDR2: MDHEN, SYDVKM. The V gene lost 8 bases and the J gene lost 3 bases, with 13 bases spanning the gap. The CDR3 sequence: CASEHRAYYGYTF. The CDR3 coding sequence is TGTGCCAGCGAGCACAGGGCGTACTATGGCTACACCTTC.